One T cell receptor (beta chain) is described in this entry. Trimming cost V 5 bases and J 3 bases, with 13 bases left between them. The CDR3 totals 14 residues. Germline V lookup: CDR1 MNHEY, CDR2 SMNVEV (reference sequence). These data come from a study of blood T cell repertoires in COVID-19. Study information: The analysed material was cDNA or gDNA that came from T cells, B-cell-depleted T cells, or PBMCs.

As handled by the study authors: Quantification of nucleated cells was approximated via reference gene primer amplification. The assay was immunoSEQ multiplex PCR, and TCRdb's table has in-frame clones only and misses some. Clone size and V and J calls were adopted from that table, with D and trimming inferred from the DNA. The table records just over 25,000 clones, almost 90% of them present only once. The clonotype comes from a man aged 65 to 79 with acute or convalescent COVID-19. The material sequenced was peripheral blood. The chain recombines TRBV27 with TRBJ1-2; D might be TRBD1 (5 bases). This CDR3 is CASSPRGDYYGYTF. The CDR3 bases are TGTGCCAGCAGTCCGCGGGGGGACTACTATGGCTACACCTTC.